This T cell receptor (beta chain) is from a study of CD8 T cells in ankylosing spondylitis. This clonotype has a handful of counts. Its antigen is undetermined. The V gene end was trimmed by 5 bases and the J gene end by 7 bases; junction bases not matched to a gene: 4. This CDR3 region has 14 residues. Study-wide points: What appeared characteristic of ankylosing spondylitis blood was a TCR beta motif of fewer than ten highly homologous variants. Disease-linked clones were reportedly significantly enriched in matched ankylosing spondylitis synovial fluid.

5'-RACE, quantitative and with molecular barcodes, yielded the TCR beta libraries. TCRdb recomputed calls from the 5' RACE reads with MiXCR, one row per CDR3 protein. Found here are just under 550,000 distinct CDR3 sequences, roughly 13% of them singletons; the top ten hold about 6.5%. The source of this sequence is a male donor with ankylosing spondylitis. The specimen was blood, either unsorted or a sorted T cell fraction (not recorded which). The J gene is TRBJ1-6, the V gene TRBV12-3 or TRBV12-4; 8 nucleotides align to TRBD1. The CDR3 coding sequence is TGTGCCAGCAGTACAAACAGGGGGAATTCACCCCTCCACTTT. Amino acids: CASSTNRGNSPLHF.